These T cell receptor beta chains were read from a single sample in a study of blood T cells in healthy people across ages. TCRdb itself ran the 5' RACE reads through MiXCR, one entry per CDR3 protein. This sample has about 1 million distinct CDR3 sequences; 40% to 45% occur once, and the top ten carry approximately 17%. The sample taken for sequencing was blood. Receptors originate from a woman aged 55-75 years in good health. Each CDR3 is given with its conserved first and last residue. Each record gives: D gene, J gene, V gene, clone size, CDR3 DNA, CDR3 protein. A D gene is named only where the DNA matches it firmly. Clone size is not always given. Where it is, it says once, few, many or a class for expanded clones.

>-|TRBJ2-7|TRBV12-3/TRBV12-4|many
TGTGCCCTGGGGCACATAACCTCCTACGAGCAGTACTTC
CALGHITSYEQYF
>TRBD1|TRBJ1-5|TRBV19|-
TGTGCCAGTAGTATTTCAGGACAGGGCCATCAGCCCCAGCATTTT
CASSISGQGHQPQHF
>TRBD1|TRBJ1-4|TRBV4-1|-
TGCGCCAGCAGCCAGCGACAGGGTACTAATGAAAAACTGTTTTTT
CASSQRQGTNEKLFF
>TRBD2|TRBJ2-1|TRBV10-3|-
TGTGCCATCAGGATAGCGGGAGGGCCAGGTGAGCAGTTCTTC
CAIRIAGGPGEQFF
>-|TRBJ2-3|TRBV20-1|-
TGCAGTGCTCGGACTGGAGGAGGTTGGGATACGCAGTATTTT
CSARTGGGWDTQYF
>TRBD1|TRBJ1-3|TRBV25-1|-
TGTGCCAGCAGTGACCTACAGGGGGTTGGAAACACCATATATTTT
CASSDLQGVGNTIYF
>TRBD2|TRBJ2-7|TRBV6-2/TRBV6-3|once
TGTGCCAGCAGTGCGGAACCGGGACTAGCGGGCCCCCCCTACGAGCAGTACTTC
CASSAEPGLAGPPYEQYF
>TRBD2|TRBJ2-5|TRBV3-1|many
TGTGCCAGCAGCCAAGATTGGTCTAGCGGGTCCCACCAAGAGACCCAGTACTTC
CASSQDWSSGSHQETQYF
>-|TRBJ1-5|TRBV28|-
TGTGCCAGCAACTCCGGGGGGCCCCAGCATTTT
CASNSGGPQHF
>TRBD2|TRBJ2-5|TRBV7-2|-
TGTGCCAGCAGCCATGGACTAGCGGGGCCCCAAGAGACCCAGTACTTC
CASSHGLAGPQETQYF
>TRBD1|TRBJ1-2|TRBV7-9|few
TGTGCCAGCAGCTTAGCGGGACAGTTCCATGGCTACACCTTC
CASSLAGQFHGYTF
>TRBD1|TRBJ2-3|TRBV2|-
TGTGCCAGGGACAGGGACCCAGATACGCAGTATTTT
CARDRDPDTQYF
>-|TRBJ2-1|TRBV4-1|once
TGCGCCAGCAGCCAAGACGAGGTTTATGGGATCTACAATGAGCAGTTCTTC
CASSQDEVYGIYNEQFF
>-|TRBJ2-5|TRBV12-5|-
TGTGCTAGTGGTTTGGTATTGGGGGTAGTTAGGCAAGAGACCCAGTACTTC
CASGLVLGVVRQETQYF
>TRBD2|TRBJ2-7|TRBV2|few
TGTGCCAGCAGTGAGCTAGCGGCGAGAGGGTACGAGCAGTACTTC
CASSELAARGYEQYF
>TRBD2|TRBJ2-5|TRBV20-1|-
TGCAGTCCCGAAGCGGGGGGGCAAGAGACCCAGTACTTC
CSPEAGGQETQYF
>-|TRBJ2-7|TRBV7-9|few
TGTGCCAGCAGCTTAGGAGTGTCCGAGCAGTACTTC
CASSLGVSEQYF
>-|TRBJ2-1|TRBV20-1|-
TGCAGTGCCCGGCCCCCTTTGACTCTCCAGGGTTACAATGAGCAGTTCTTC
CSARPPLTLQGYNEQFF
>-|TRBJ1-1|TRBV6-5|few
TGTGCCAGCAGTTACTACCCGGACAGTCTTAACACTGAAGCTTTCTTT
CASSYYPDSLNTEAFF
>-|TRBJ2-1|TRBV27|-
TGTGCCAGCAGTCCGAGTATTCCAGCCCCTCTCCAAAATGAGCAGTTCTTC
CASSPSIPAPLQNEQFF
>TRBD2|TRBJ2-1|TRBV30|-
TGTGCCTGGAGTAACGGGAGGTTCAATGAGCAGTTCTTC
CAWSNGRFNEQFF
>-|TRBJ2-3|TRBV28|-
TGTGCCAGTGCCGGAAACGGGCTACTCGATACGCAGTATTTT
CASAGNGLLDTQYF
>-|TRBJ2-7|TRBV27|-
TGTGCCAGCAGTTTCAACGGGGGCATCCACGAGCAGTACTTC
CASSFNGGIHEQYF
>TRBD1|TRBJ2-6|TRBV6-5|-
TGTGCCAGCAGTTCCCCACGCCGGGACAGCACAAAACACTCTGGGGCCAACGTCCTGACTTTC
CASSSPRRDSTKHSGANVLTF
>TRBD2|TRBJ2-3|TRBV20-1|few
TGCAGTGCTAGAGGACTAGCGGGGTCTAGCACAGATACGCAGTATTTT
CSARGLAGSSTDTQYF
>TRBD2|TRBJ2-3|TRBV20-1|-
TGCAGTGCTCAGCGGGAGGGAGTCACAGATACGCAGTATTTT
CSAQREGVTDTQYF
>TRBD2|TRBJ2-7|TRBV27|-
TGTGCCAGCAGTCCCCGACTAGCGGGACGGGTTCGGGACTACGAGCAGTACTTC
CASSPRLAGRVRDYEQYF
>TRBD2|TRBJ2-1|TRBV5-1|-
TGCGCCAGCGGCTTGGTTAGCGGGTTTAACAATGAGCAGTTCTTC
CASGLVSGFNNEQFF
>-|TRBJ2-3|TRBV19|-
TGTGCCAGTAGTCTCGACGGGACTTTGGCAGATACGCAGTATTTT
CASSLDGTLADTQYF
>-|TRBJ2-5|TRBV19|-
TGTGCCGGTAGTTCTAGAACGGAGACCCAGTACTTC
CAGSSRTETQYF
>-|TRBJ2-1|TRBV12-5|few
TGTGCTAGTGGTTTGTTCATAACCGGAATCAATGAGCAGTTCTTC
CASGLFITGINEQFF
>-|TRBJ2-5|TRBV9|few
TGTGCCAGCAGTGAGGGGAGTCTGCAAGAGACCCAGTACTTC
CASSEGSLQETQYF
>TRBD1|TRBJ2-7|TRBV6-5|few
TGTGCCAGCAGTTACTCCCCGGGACAGGGGTTAGACGAGCAGTACTTC
CASSYSPGQGLDEQYF
>TRBD2|TRBJ2-7|TRBV25-1|-
TGTGCCAGCAGTGAACCGGGACTAGCCGCGACCTACGAGCAGTACTTC
CASSEPGLAATYEQYF
>TRBD1|TRBJ2-3|TRBV24-1|few
TGTGCCACCAGTGACTCGAGGGGGCGCGGTACAGATACGCAGTATTTT
CATSDSRGRGTDTQYF
>-|TRBJ2-7|TRBV5-6|few
TGTGCCAGCAGCTTGATGGGACACCTGTCCCTACGCGAGCAGTACTTC
CASSLMGHLSLREQYF
>TRBD1|TRBJ1-1|TRBV10-3|-
TGTGCCATCAGGCAGGACAGGGTGAACACTGAAGCTTTCTTT
CAIRQDRVNTEAFF
>-|TRBJ2-2|TRBV10-3|-
TGTGCCATCAGTGAGGGTGGGGAGCTGTTTTTT
CAISEGGELFF
>TRBD2|TRBJ2-7|TRBV7-2|-
TGTGCCAGCAGCTTAAATTCTTGGGCGGGAGGGCCATGGGAGCAGTACTTC
CASSLNSWAGGPWEQYF
>-|TRBJ1-4|TRBV4-2|-
TGTGCCAGCAGCCAAGGGGGCCCCGATGAAAAACTGTTTTTT
CASSQGGPDEKLFF
>TRBD2|TRBJ2-7|TRBV20-1|few
TGCAGTGCTAGACTCCCTAGATCGGGAGGTTCCTACGAGCAGTACTTC
CSARLPRSGGSYEQYF
>-|TRBJ2-4|TRBV6-2/TRBV6-3|-
TGTGCCAGCAGTGCTCAGGGGTCGGGATCCAAAAACATTCAGTACTTC
CASSAQGSGSKNIQYF
>-|TRBJ2-2|TRBV25-1|-
TGTGCCAGCAGTCCGGTGAGCCGCGCGAACACCGGGGAGCTGTTTTTT
CASSPVSRANTGELFF
>-|TRBJ2-5|TRBV2|-
TGTGCCAGCAGTGAAATCAGGGGTCCGCAAGAGACCCAGTACTTC
CASSEIRGPQETQYF
>TRBD2|TRBJ2-5|TRBV29-1|-
TGCAGCGCCTGGGGTTATTGGACTAGCGCACAAGAGACCCAGTACTTC
CSAWGYWTSAQETQYF
>TRBD1|TRBJ2-1|TRBV6-1|-
TGTGCCAGCAGTCCAAGGGCCGTCTCGGGACAGGGCGTGAATGAGCAGTTCTTC
CASSPRAVSGQGVNEQFF